One and the same sample provided the 32 T cell receptor beta chains below, sequenced in a study of vaccination and CD4 T cells after COVID-19. The antigens of these receptors remain unknown. Indicated treatment: approximately nine-day PBMC culture with coronavirus spike peptide pools or control peptides (ViraFEST assay). The study sequenced cultured CD4+ T cell DNA using the Oncomine TCR Beta short-read assay. TCRdb itself ran the PCR reads through MiXCR, one entry per CDR3 protein. The table records 8,400 or so distinct CDR3 sequences, roughly three fifths of them present only once. Sample: cultured CD4+ T cells from blood, taken after SARS-CoV-2 vaccination. These receptors all stem from a human donor with COVID-19.

CDR3 loop: CASIERGEYNEQFF. In nucleotides, the CDR3 is TGTGCCAGCATCGAGCGGGGGGAATACAATGAGCAGTTCTTC. The chain links TRBV6-2 or TRBV6-3 to TRBJ2-1; TRBD2 aligns across 9 bases. The junction had 5 bases not matched to a gene; V was cut back by 7 bases and J by 4 bases. The CDR3 totals 14 residues. In germline, CDR1 is MNHEY, CDR2 SVGEGT.

This chain uses TRBV6-1 with TRBJ2-2; 8 positions agree with TRBD1. Germline V gene sequence: CDR1 MNHNS, CDR2 SASEGT. Trimming cost V 5 bases and J 5 bases; bases outside gene matches: 7. The CDR3 length is 15 residues. The CDR3 DNA reads TGTGCCAGCAGTAATCGACAGGGGTGGACCGGGGAGCTGTTTTTT. It is translated as CASSNRQGWTGELFF.

A word on this clonotype: Lacking the conserved final phenylalanine or tryptophan, this CDR3 likely reflects a read error. This rearrangement joins TRBV20-1 to TRBJ2-5; D is unresolved. The CDR3 runs to 12 residues. V was trimmed by 7 bases and J by 2 bases, leaving 11 bases between them. CDR1 and CDR2 from the germline V gene are DFQATT and SNEGSKA (reference sequence). The CDR3 region is CSVRASQETQYL. The CDR3 DNA follows: TGCAGTGTCCGGGCGTCACAAGAGACCCAGTACTTA.

This chain connects TRBV6-5 to TRBJ2-3, with 13 positions matching TRBD2. Germline V lookup: CDR1 MNHEY, CDR2 SVGAGI. Germline trimming cut 0 bases from V and 5 bases from J; bases unmatched to any gene: 2. The CDR3 totals 16 residues. The CDR3 region has the DNA TGTGCCAGCAGTTACTCCCGACTAGCGGGGGGAGATACGCAGTATTTT. It specifies CASSYSRLAGGDTQYF.

V usage is TRBV20-1 and J usage is TRBJ2-7; D is possibly TRBD1 or TRBD2 (5 bases each). Per germline, CDR1 DFQATT and CDR2 SNEGSKA (reference sequence). V lost 1 base to trimming and J lost 2 bases, with 18 bases between them. CDR3 length: 16 residues. CDR3 sequence: CSARVGRGVQTYEQYF. The CDR3 DNA reads as TGCAGTGCTAGAGTTGGTAGAGGGGTCCAAACCTACGAGCAGTACTTC.

The rearrangement joins TRBV11-3 to TRBJ2-2, with TRBD1 matching over 9 bases. Per the germline V gene, CDR1 is SGHNT and CDR2 is YENEEA. Losses at the gene ends were 5 bases for V and 7 bases for J; bases not matched to a gene: 8. This CDR3 region has 15 residues. The CDR3 sequence: CASSHGQGKSGELFF. The CDR3 bases are TGTGCCAGCAGCCACGGACAGGGGAAGAGCGGGGAGCTGTTTTTT. The whole variable domain, remainder taken from reference TRBV11-3 and TRBJ2-2, is EAGVVQSPRYKIIEKKQPVAFWCNPISGHNTLYWYLQNLGQGPELLIRYENEEAVDDSQLPKDRFSAERLKGVDSTLKIQPAELGDSAVYLCASSHGQGKSGELFFGEGSRLTVL.

As concerns this clonotype: An end of the junction does not agree with germline; a read error may underlie this. The rearrangement joins TRBV4-2 to TRBJ2-7, with TRBD1 matching over 7 bases. The CDR3 spans 15 residues. Germline values: CDR1 LGHNA, CDR2 YNFKEQ. The CDR3 sequence is CASSQEMTGLNEQYF. CDR3 nucleotides: TGTGCCAGCAGCCAAGAGATGACAGGGTTAAACGAGCAGTATTTC.

This clonotype was seen a few times. This chain connects TRBV5-8 to TRBJ1-5; 7 nucleotides agree with TRBD1. Trimming took 4 bases from V and 4 from J; bases not matched to a gene: 14. Germline V gene sequence: CDR1 SGHTS, CDR2 YDEGEE. This CDR3 is built from 17 residues. The CDR3 spells CASSPDQGGYGNQPQHF. As DNA, the CDR3 is TGTGCCAGCAGCCCGGATCAGGGGGGTTATGGAAATCAGCCCCAGCATTTT.

The chain couples TRBV6-4 to TRBJ1-2, with TRBD1 matching 8 bases. CDR1 and CDR2 from the germline V gene are MRHNA and SNTAGT. Unmatched junction bases numbered 3, after V lost 2 bases and J lost 4 bases. The CDR3 is 14 residues long. CDR3 region: CASSDHTGGYGYTF. CDR3 nucleotide sequence: TGTGCCAGCAGTGACCATACAGGGGGCTATGGCTACACCTTC.

The chain links TRBV11-2 to TRBJ2-3, with D unclear. V lost 4 bases, J lost 4 bases, and 6 bases lay in between. The germline gives CDR1 SGHAT, CDR2 FQNNGV. The CDR3 has 12 residues. In nucleotides, the CDR3 is TGTGCCAGCAGCTCCGCCCCAGATACGCAGTATTTT. Translation gives CASSSAPDTQYF.

The chain carries TRBV6-1 and TRBJ1-1; a weak D match, TRBD1 (6 bases). The length of the CDR3 is 15 residues. The germline V and J ends were trimmed by 5 bases and 1 base, with 14 bases remaining between them. Germline CDR1 is MNHNS and CDR2 is SASEGT. CDR3 in DNA: TGTGCCAGCAGTACACGGTGGGGACAGAACACTGAAGCTTTCTTT. Protein: CASSTRWGQNTEAFF.

This clonotype has a handful of counts. The chain is built from TRBV6-2 or TRBV6-3 and TRBJ2-7, with TRBD1 matching over 7 bases. The ends lost 7 bases at V and 7 bases at J; junction bases unmatched: 10. This CDR3 has 13 residues. Germline V gene data show CDR1 as MNHEY and CDR2 as SVGEGT. The CDR3 bases are TGTGCCAGCAACAACGACAGGGCCGGGGAGCAGTACTTC. Protein sequence: CASNNDRAGEQYF.

This clonotype has just one count. The V call is TRBV10-3, the J call TRBJ2-2, with D maybe TRBD1 (6 bases). This CDR3 region has 16 residues. V gave up 5 bases and J gave up 4 bases, with 17 bases separating them. The germline CDR1 and CDR2 sequences are ENHRY and SYGVKD. CDR3 sequence reads: CAISHMWGLVTGELFF. The CDR3 bases are TGTGCCATCAGTCATATGTGGGGGCTGGTCACCGGGGAGCTGTTTTTT.

This chain joins TRBV5-3 and TRBJ2-3; possible D gene TRBD2, 6 bases. TRBV5-3 falls under the ORF class, with uncertain function. With 2 bases removed from V and 4 bases from J, the gap between germline ends came to 8 bases. The CDR3 has 13 amino acids. The CDR3: CARSFASADTQYF. The CDR3 coding sequence is TGTGCCAGAAGCTTCGCTAGCGCAGATACGCAGTATTTT.

This clonotype came up once. The rearrangement links TRBV7-2 to TRBJ1-6; no definite D call. The germline V gene encodes CDR1 SGHTA and CDR2 FQGNSA. Trimming stripped 0 bases from V and 7 bases from J, with 10 bases between. The CDR3 runs 15 residues. The CDR3 DNA sequence: TGTGCCAGCAGCTTAGCGCTAGGGAACAATTCACCCCTCCACTTT. Translating gives CASSLALGNNSPLHF. Using reference TRBV7-2 and TRBJ1-6 for the parts outside the CDR3, the full variable domain is GAGVSQSPSNKVTEKGKDVELRCDPISGHTALYWYRQSLGQGLEFLIYFQGNSAPDKSGLPSDRFSAERTGGSVSTLTIQRTQQEDSAVYLCASSLALGNNSPLHFGNGTRLTVT.

This sequence joins TRBV28 and TRBJ2-2; tentative D call: TRBD2 (7 bases). The CDR3 has 17 amino acids. Trimming pared 6 bases from V and 5 bases from J, leaving 22 bases between. Germline assignment: CDR1 MDHEN and CDR2 SYDVKM. This CDR3 reads CASRSCGGPQCTGELFF. The CDR3 DNA follows: TGTGCCAGCAGGTCATGCGGGGGCCCGCAGTGTACCGGGGAGCTGTTTTTT.

In this sample, this clonotype turned up a few times. J is TRBJ1-1 and V is TRBV15; no clear D gene. In germline, CDR1 is LNHNV, CDR2 YYDKDF (reference sequence). The CDR3 spans 15 residues. With 3 bases removed from V and 3 bases from J, the gap between germline ends came to 14 bases. The DNA of the CDR3 is TGTGCCACCAGCAGGTTGGTCCTCGGGGACACTGAAGCTTTCTTT. Translating gives CATSRLVLGDTEAFF.

This chain joins TRBV20-1 and TRBJ2-7; D perhaps matches TRBD2 (6 bases). The CDR3 contains 15 residues. Germline V gives CDR1 DFQATT, CDR2 SNEGSKA (reference sequence). The germline V and J ends were trimmed by 3 bases and 0 bases, with 15 bases remaining between them. The CDR3 sequence is CSARNIGTLSYEQYF. CDR3 DNA sequence: TGCAGTGCTAGGAATATCGGGACTCTCTCCTACGAGCAGTACTTC.

The rearrangement links TRBV7-6 to TRBJ2-1; D unclear. V lost 2 bases to trimming and J lost 5 bases, with 4 bases between them. CDR1 is SGHVS and CDR2 is FNYEAQ in the germline V gene. The CDR3 is 12 residues long. The CDR3 nucleotides are TGTGCCAGCAGCTTATCCAACAATGAGCAGTTCTTC. This encodes CASSLSNNEQFF.

This clonotype is a singleton in its sample. The gene calls are TRBV11-2 and TRBJ2-5; the match to TRBD2 covers 11 bases. CDR1 is SGHAT, CDR2 FQNNGV, per germline. The CDR3 is 14 amino acids. The trim removed 5 bases at V and 2 bases at J, leaving 1 base unmatched. The CDR3 is CASSRTSGQETQYF. CDR3 in DNA: TGTGCCAGCAGCCGGACTAGCGGGCAAGAGACCCAGTACTTC.

In this sample, this clonotype turned up a few times. The V and J genes are TRBV20-1 and TRBJ2-5; 8 bases are shared with TRBD2. The V gene's germline CDR1 is DFQATT and CDR2 SNEGSKA (reference sequence). V lost 3 bases and J lost 1; bases outside the gene matches: 4. The CDR3 consists of 14 residues. This CDR3 is CSASPSGPQETQYF. The CDR3 DNA is TGCAGTGCTAGCCCTAGCGGGCCCCAAGAGACCCAGTACTTC.

This clonotype was detected only a few times. This sequence joins TRBV6-5 and TRBJ1-6, with D possibly TRBD1 on 5 matching bases. V lost 2 bases to trimming and J lost 7 bases, with 15 bases between them. The CDR3 extends over 16 amino acids. From germline, CDR1 is MNHEY and CDR2 SVGAGI. The CDR3 reads CASSYRSGRGNSPLHF. As DNA, the CDR3 is TGTGCCAGCAGTTACAGATCGGGGAGGGGAAATTCACCCCTCCACTTT.

The rearrangement links TRBV7-9 to TRBJ1-2; 7 bases are shared with TRBD1. V lost 6 bases to trimming and J lost 2 bases; unmatched junction nucleotides: 9. The CDR3 length is 15 residues. Per germline, CDR1 SEHNR and CDR2 FQNEAQ (reference sequence). The CDR3 nucleotides read TGTGCCAGCAGGCGACAGGAGGGGGCAAACTATGGCTACACCTTC. Protein sequence: CASRRQEGANYGYTF.

This chain links TRBV27 with TRBJ2-3, with D perhaps matching TRBD1 or TRBD2 (5 bases each). The CDR3 runs 14 residues. V lost 5 bases to trimming and J lost 2 bases, with 11 bases between them. Looked up from germline, CDR1 is MNHEY and CDR2 is SMNVEV (reference sequence). CDR3 sequence (DNA): TGTGCCAGCAGTCCGGGGCTAGCCACAGATACGCAGTATTTT. This sequence encodes CASSPGLATDTQYF.

The V gene is TRBV6-1, the J gene TRBJ2-7, with D possibly matching TRBD2 (6 bases). The germline CDR1 and CDR2 sequences are MNHNS and SASEGT. With 2 bases removed from V and 5 bases from J, the gap between germline ends came to 13 bases. There are 14 residues in the CDR3. The CDR3 protein is CASSEMWTTHEQYF. As DNA, the CDR3 is TGTGCCAGCAGTGAAATGTGGACTACACACGAGCAGTACTTC.

This chain connects TRBV12-5 to TRBJ2-5, with 7 positions matching TRBD1. The CDR3 has 14 amino acids. V shed 7 bases, J shed 1 base, and the junction held 6 bases outside the gene matches. Per the germline V gene, CDR1 is LGHNT and CDR2 is FRNRAP. For the CDR3, the DNA is TGTGCTAGTGCCTTACAGGGGCGCCAAGAGACCCAGTACTTC. It codes for CASALQGRQETQYF. The entire variable domain, with the rest obtained from reference TRBV12-5 and TRBJ2-5, is as follows: DARVTQTPRHKVTEMGQEVTMRCQPILGHNTVFWYRQTMMQGLELLAYFRNRAPLDDSGMPKDRFSAEMPDATLATLKIQPSEPRDSAVYFCASALQGRQETQYFGPGTRLLVL.

The rearrangement links TRBV9 to TRBJ1-2; possibly TRBD1 for D (5 bases). Trimming stripped 0 bases from V and 6 bases from J, with 15 bases between. Germline CDR1 reads SGDLS; CDR2 reads YYNGEE. The CDR3 has 15 amino acids. CDR3 nucleotides: TGTGCCAGCAGCGTAGAGAGGGGAGGGTCGAATGGCTACACCTTC. Translated, it gives CASSVERGGSNGYTF.

The chain recombines TRBV28 with TRBJ1-1; possible D gene TRBD1, 6 bases. Germline CDR1 is MDHEN and CDR2 is SYDVKM. The length of the CDR3 is 14 residues. The V end was cut by 6 bases, the J end by 0 bases, with 11 bases between. The CDR3, as DNA: TGTGCCAGCAGAGGGGGGAGATTGAACACTGAAGCTTTCTTT. As protein: CASRGGRLNTEAFF.

This sequence joins TRBV20-1 and TRBJ2-1, with D maybe TRBD2 (5 bases). The V and J ends lost 6 bases and 6 bases respectively, with 15 bases between them. The CDR3 runs 13 residues. CDR1 DFQATT and CDR2 SNEGSKA come from the germline V gene (reference sequence). For the CDR3, the DNA is TGCAGTGCCCACCCTGTAGGGAGCAATGAGCAGTTCTTC. It translates to CSAHPVGSNEQFF.

The chain carries TRBV7-3 and TRBJ2-1; 9 nucleotides line up with TRBD2. CDR1 and CDR2 from the germline V gene are SGHTA and FQGTGA. The CDR3 sequence is 15 residues long. J lost 9 bases, V lost 4 bases, and 10 bases had no gene match. CDR3 loop: CASSSGTSPNTEQFF. The CDR3 DNA reads as TGTGCCAGCAGCTCCGGGACTAGCCCAAATACTGAGCAGTTCTTC.

In its sample, this clonotype was seen a few times. The chain is built from TRBV19 and TRBJ1-2; D unresolved. In germline, CDR1 is LNHDA, CDR2 SQIVND (reference sequence). V lost 3 bases to trimming and J lost 14 bases, with 13 bases between them. The CDR3 is 11 amino acids. The CDR3 DNA reads TGTGCCAGTAGTATGAAGGGTCTCCAGACCTTC. Amino acids: CASSMKGLQTF.

The genes are TRBV15 and TRBJ2-2; D might be TRBD2 (6 bases). Germline values: CDR1 LNHNV, CDR2 YYDKDF (reference sequence). This CDR3 has 15 amino acids. V was clipped by 0 bases and J by 6 bases, with 11 bases between them. CDR3: CATSRDSWGAGELFF. As DNA, the CDR3 is TGTGCCACCAGCAGAGATTCATGGGGGGCCGGGGAGCTGTTTTTT.